This T cell receptor beta chain appears in the sequencing data of a study of T cell changes during pregnancy in multiple sclerosis. Data came from immunoSEQ multiplex PCR; TCRdb stores just in-frame clones and leaves some out. The sample shows tens of thousands of clones, approximately 90% of them seen only once. Sequenced material: CD4+ T cells from peripheral blood mononuclear cells, taken in the first trimester of pregnancy. The receptor's source is a female donor in good health, enrolled as a control in a pregnancy study.

CDR3 nucleotides: TGTGCCAGCAGTGCCCTAACCTCTCCAGGGAATCTGTTCTTC. It codes for CASSALTSPGNLFF. This sequence joins TRBV6-4 and TRBJ2-1; D is possibly TRBD1 (5 bases). V lost 4 bases and J 15 bases, leaving 22 bases between the germline ends. CDR1 and CDR2 from the germline V gene are MRHNA and SNTAGT. The CDR3 sequence is 14 residues long.